A selection of T cell receptor beta chains follows, all from one sample in a study of technical replicates of blood from several donors. Only in-frame clones appear in the TCRdb table, and some are missing; sequencing was by immunoSEQ multiplex PCR. The sample has tens of thousands of clones, more than 90% seen once. Material: T cells isolated from PBMCs. The receptor source for this set is a human donor in good health. The CDR3 runs from the conserved cysteine through the conserved F or W. Each record gives: V gene, J gene, D gene, clone size, CDR3 DNA, CDR3 protein. The D gene is left open where the match is weak. Clone size appears in some rows only: once, few, many, or a class for an expanded clone.

TRBV16,TRBJ1-4,TRBD1,once,TGTGCCAGCAGCCAATCGGAGGGCAGGGGGCAAGAAAAACTGTTTTTT,CASSQSEGRGQEKLFF
TRBV2,TRBJ1-1,.,.,TGTGCCAGCAGTGAGGCAGTTGAAGCTTTCTTT,CASSEAVEAFF
TRBV7-9,TRBJ2-5,TRBD2,.,TGTGCCAGCAGAAAAAGCGGGGGGGAGACCCAGTACTTC,CASRKSGGETQYF
TRBV4-2,TRBJ1-1,TRBD1,.,TGTGCCAGCAGGGCCACAGGGGCGACGAACACTGAAGCTTTCTTT,CASRATGATNTEAFF
TRBV7-2,TRBJ1-4,.,.,TGTGCCAGCAGTACAGGGAGTGCAACTAATGAAAAACTGTTTTTT,CASSTGSATNEKLFF
TRBV29-1,TRBJ2-7,TRBD1,.,TGCAGCGTTGATAGCGGACAGGGGGCATACGAGCAGTACTTC,CSVDSGQGAYEQYF
TRBV27,TRBJ1-3,.,.,TGTGCCAGCAGTTTAGCGATATCTGGAAACACCATATATTTT,CASSLAISGNTIYF
TRBV27,TRBJ1-1,.,.,TGTGCCAGCAGTTTAGCACCAGGTACCACTGAAGCTTTCTTT,CASSLAPGTTEAFF
TRBV5-1,TRBJ2-3,.,.,TGCGCCAGCAGTTTAGCCGGGACTAGCACAGATACGCAGTATTTT,CASSLAGTSTDTQYF
TRBV2,TRBJ1-4,TRBD1,.,TGTGCCAGCAGTGAACCGACAGGGCTTAATGAAAAACTGTTTTTT,CASSEPTGLNEKLFF
TRBV6-1,TRBJ1-5,.,.,TGTGCCAGCAGTGAACCAGGAAACTATCAGCCCCAGCATTTT,CASSEPGNYQPQHF
TRBV28,TRBJ2-5,.,.,TGTGCCAGCAGACCTCGGACAGTTCAAGAGACCCAGTACTTC,CASRPRTVQETQYF
TRBV9,TRBJ2-7,.,.,TGTGCCAGCAGCGTAGAAACAGGGCTTACTCCCTACGAGCAGTACTTC,CASSVETGLTPYEQYF
TRBV19,TRBJ1-5,.,.,TGTGCCAGTAGTATTACTCAGGGTGGTCAGCCCCAGCATTTT,CASSITQGGQPQHF
TRBV19,TRBJ1-1,.,.,TGTGCCAGTAGTATCCCCTCAGGAACCAACACTGAAGCTTTCTTT,CASSIPSGTNTEAFF
TRBV5-6,TRBJ1-2,.,.,TGTGCCAGCAGCTTGGGACAGCGAAACTATGGCTACACCTTC,CASSLGQRNYGYTF
TRBV7-6,TRBJ2-5,TRBD1,.,TGTGCCAGCAGCTTTCCCGGGACAGGGCAAGAGACCCAGTACTTC,CASSFPGTGQETQYF
TRBV6-1,TRBJ2-5,.,.,TGTGCCAGCAGTGAATCCCTAGCAGCCCCCGAGACCCAGTACTTC,CASSESLAAPETQYF
TRBV19,TRBJ1-2,TRBD1,.,TGTGCCAGTAGTCCAGGGACAGGGGGGAACTATGGCTACACCTTC,CASSPGTGGNYGYTF
TRBV5-1,TRBJ2-2,TRBD1,.,TGCGCCAGCAGCACCCAAGGACAGGGCGGCACCGGGGAGCTGTTTTTT,CASSTQGQGGTGELFF
TRBV16,TRBJ1-1,.,.,TGTGCCAGCAGCCCGGACAGCAAGGTGAAAGCTTTCTTT,CASSPDSKVKAFF
TRBV2,TRBJ2-7,TRBD1,.,TGTGCCAGTGGTCCCGGGACAGGGTCCTACGAGCAGTACTTC,CASGPGTGSYEQYF
TRBV7-9,TRBJ2-5,.,.,TGTGCCAGCATTAAGCAGGGTCAAGAGACCCAGTACTTC,CASIKQGQETQYF
TRBV5-6,TRBJ1-2,.,few,TGTGCCAGCAGCTTAGCGGGCTACCCAACTGGCTACACCTTC,CASSLAGYPTGYTF
TRBV5-4,TRBJ2-2,TRBD2,.,TGTGCCAGCGGACTGGCGGGAGGGATGAACACCGGGGAGCTGTTTTTT,CASGLAGGMNTGELFF
TRBV9,TRBJ2-3,TRBD1,.,TGTGCCAGCAGCCCATGGACAGGGGTCCATAATACGCAGTATTTT,CASSPWTGVHNTQYF
TRBV4-2,TRBJ2-5,.,.,TGTGCCAGCAGCCACGGAGAGACCCAGTACTTC,CASSHGETQYF
TRBV5-1,TRBJ1-1,.,.,TGCGCCAGCAGCTTGGATGGGAGGTCTGAAGCTTTCTTT,CASSLDGRSEAFF
TRBV4-1,TRBJ2-7,TRBD1,.,TGCGCCAGCAGCCAGCGGACAGGAGTTTCATTCTACGAGCAGTACTTC,CASSQRTGVSFYEQYF
TRBV4-2,TRBJ2-5,TRBD2,once,TGTGCCAGCAGCCCTATAGCGGGAGAGCAAGAGACCCAGTACTTC,CASSPIAGEQETQYF
TRBV7-9,TRBJ2-7,.,.,TGTGCCAGCAGCCCAGGGGCCTACGAGCAGTACTTC,CASSPGAYEQYF
TRBV9,TRBJ1-2,TRBD1,.,TGTGCCAGCAGCGTAGGACAGGGGACGTTTAACTATGGCTACACCTTC,CASSVGQGTFNYGYTF
TRBV6-5,TRBJ2-5,TRBD2,.,TGTGCCAGCAGTTACTATCAACTAGCGGGAGGGGAGACCCAGTACTTC,CASSYYQLAGGETQYF
TRBV10-2,TRBJ2-7,TRBD2,once,TGCGCCACCCTAGGACTAGCCTACGAGCAGTACTTC,CATLGLAYEQYF
TRBV2,TRBJ2-1,TRBD2,.,TGTGCCAGCACTTCGGGACTAGCGGGAGTAGGTGAGCAGTTCTTC,CASTSGLAGVGEQFF
TRBV29-1,TRBJ1-1,.,.,TGCAGCGTGAGCGGATTCGTGGGCACTGAAGCTTTCTTT,CSVSGFVGTEAFF
TRBV5-4,TRBJ2-2,TRBD2,.,TGTGCCAGCAGCTTGTTTCTAGCGGGAGGGGACACCGGGGAGCTGTTTTTT,CASSLFLAGGDTGELFF
TRBV7-2,TRBJ1-1,.,.,TGTGCCAGCAGCTTAGGGGGCGCCGAAGCTTTCTTT,CASSLGGAEAFF
TRBV6-6,TRBJ1-2,TRBD1,.,TGTGCCAGCAGTAACAGGGGAGTAAGAGGCTATGGCTACACCTTC,CASSNRGVRGYGYTF
TRBV2,TRBJ2-7,.,.,TGTGCCAGTTACTCAGGTCCCCGGTACGAGCAGTACTTC,CASYSGPRYEQYF
TRBV9,TRBJ2-1,TRBD2,.,TGTGCCAGCAGCGTTAGCGGGAGTGATATCCATGAGCAGTTCTTC,CASSVSGSDIHEQFF
TRBV27,TRBJ2-7,TRBD1,.,TGTGCCAGCAGTTCAAGCCCCGACAGGGTATATGACTACGAGCAGTACTTC,CASSSSPDRVYDYEQYF
TRBV10-3,TRBJ1-1,.,.,TGTGCCATCCGAGTCGGGAGGGATACTGAAGCTTTCTTT,CAIRVGRDTEAFF
TRBV4-3,TRBJ2-7,TRBD2,.,TGCGCCAGCAGCCAAGATGGGACTAGCTCCTACGAGCAGTACTTC,CASSQDGTSSYEQYF
TRBV6-6,TRBJ2-1,.,once,TGTGCCAGCAGTTACTCTACCTACAATGAGCAGTTCTTC,CASSYSTYNEQFF
TRBV9,TRBJ2-3,.,.,TGTGCCAGCGGTAGCCACCTAAGCACAGATACGCAGTATTTT,CASGSHLSTDTQYF
TRBV7-7,TRBJ2-1,.,.,TGTGCCAGCAGCTTAGCCGGGAGTCCCTACAATGAGCAGTTCTTC,CASSLAGSPYNEQFF
TRBV6-5,TRBJ2-2,TRBD2,.,TGTGCCACGGTAGCGGGAGGGAACACCGGGGAGCTGTTTTTT,CATVAGGNTGELFF
TRBV7-3,TRBJ2-7,TRBD1,.,TGTGCCAGCAGCAAACAGGGGGCATCTAACGAGCAGTACTTC,CASSKQGASNEQYF
TRBV14,TRBJ2-4,.,.,TGTGCCAGCAGCCAAGATCTAGGAAGTCAGGGGTTGAACATTCAGTACTTC,CASSQDLGSQGLNIQYF
TRBV9,TRBJ2-1,TRBD2,.,TGTGCCAGCAGCGTAGGAGGTAGCGGGAATGAGCAGTTCTTC,CASSVGGSGNEQFF
TRBV30,TRBJ2-3,TRBD2,.,TGTGCCTGGCGGACTAGCGGGAGTGGATTTGGCACAGATACGCAGTATTTT,CAWRTSGSGFGTDTQYF
TRBV29-1,TRBJ1-1,.,.,TGCAGCGTTGAACAGACAGCTTACACTGAAGCTTTCTTT,CSVEQTAYTEAFF
TRBV19,TRBJ2-4,.,.,TGTGCCAGTAGTATAGATCTAGGCGGAAGGCCTAAAAACATTCAGTACTTC,CASSIDLGGRPKNIQYF
TRBV6-1,TRBJ1-1,.,.,TGTGCCAGCAGTGTTGGGGGGGACACTGAAGCTTTCTTT,CASSVGGDTEAFF
TRBV6-5,TRBJ1-2,.,.,TGTGCCAGCACCAAGGCCCGGCGCGGCTATGGCTACACCTTC,CASTKARRGYGYTF
TRBV7-3,TRBJ2-7,.,.,TGTGCCAGCAGCTTACAGGGGGGCGAGCAGTACTTC,CASSLQGGEQYF
TRBV15,TRBJ1-2,TRBD1,.,TGTGCCACCAGCTTGGACAGGGGGCTTGGCTACACCTTC,CATSLDRGLGYTF
TRBV6-6,TRBJ2-1,.,.,TGTGCCAGCAGTTATCGGACGGGGGAGGTGAATGAGCAGTTCTTC,CASSYRTGEVNEQFF
TRBV6-4,TRBJ1-2,TRBD1,.,TGTGCCAGCGGACAGGGGGACTATGGCTACACCTTC,CASGQGDYGYTF